This T cell receptor beta chain appears in the sequencing data of a study of blood T cell repertoires in COVID-19. The wider study: Sources were T cells, B-cell-depleted T cells, or PBMCs; the material itself was cDNA or gDNA.

Assay: immunoSEQ multiplex PCR; the TCRdb copy retains only in-frame clones and omits some. The data contain some 110,000 clones, around nine tenths of them singletons. The CDR3 has 16 amino acids. The germline gives CDR1 SGHRS, CDR2 YFSETQ. After removal of 4 bases from V and 4 bases from J, the junction contained 13 bases not matched to a gene. The chain carries TRBV5-1 and TRBJ2-7, with 8 nucleotides matching TRBD2. The sequenced sample was peripheral blood. The receptor was isolated from a man in his forties with acute or convalescent COVID-19. CDR3 nucleotide sequence: TGCGCCAGCAGCGCCGGTGAAGCGGGAGAAGGGTACGAGCAGTACTTC. Its protein is CASSAGEAGEGYEQYF.